This T cell receptor beta chain was captured by sequencing in a study of T cell responses to AZD1222 COVID-19 vaccine. Across the whole study: Both about-4-week and about-12-week second-dose recipients were combined.

Produced via immunoSEQ multiplex PCR; TCRdb's table is partial and in-frame only. The sample has 100,000 or so clones; 85% to 90% are singletons. V was pared by 2 bases and J by 5 bases, with 12 bases between. CDR1 is LNHDA and CDR2 is SQIVND in the germline V gene (reference sequence). The CDR3 is made up of 14 amino acids. The material was peripheral blood, obtained on day 0 of AZD1222 vaccination. The chain joins TRBV19 to TRBJ1-1, with TRBD1 as a possible D gene (5 bases). This clonotype was obtained from an adult in good health. The chain's CDR3 is CASSISGGQTEAFF. The CDR3 nucleotides are TGTGCCAGTAGTATATCGGGGGGTCAAACTGAAGCTTTCTTT.